This T cell receptor beta chain was recorded in a study of blood T cell repertoires in COVID-19. Background on the study: Spain, Italy and the United States supplied samples that represented acute and convalescent COVID-19. PBMCs, B-cell-depleted T cells, or T cells were the source of the cDNA or gDNA that made up the material.

There are 15 residues in the CDR3. J was trimmed by 5 bases and V by 3 bases; bases with no gene match: 6. Germline V gene lookup returns CDR1 KGHSH and CDR2 LQKENI. This clone has a single count. The data were produced by immunoSEQ multiplex PCR, yet TCRdb's version contains in-frame clones alone and is incomplete. The table has around 94,000 clones, about 88% seen once. The receptor's source is a middle-aged man with active or convalescent COVID-19. The sample consisted of peripheral blood. V usage is TRBV18 and J usage is TRBJ2-3; TRBD1 matches 9 bases. DNA of the CDR3: TGTGCCAGCTCACCTCCCGGGACAGGGCTAGATACGCAGTATTTT. It is translated as CASSPPGTGLDTQYF.